This T cell receptor beta chain was retrieved from a study of T-cell reconstitution after alpha-beta-depleted transplantation in children. The CDR3 extends over 14 amino acids. Deletions cut 0 bases from V and 4 bases from J, with 10 bases between. The TCRbeta library was prepared with unique molecular identifiers. Each CDR3 protein is one row after TCRdb ran MiXCR on the PCR reads. The sample lists some 520,000 distinct CDR3 sequences, 30% to 35% occurring once. The sequence derives from a human donor who donated a stem cell graft to a child with aplastic anemia. Source: PBMCs from the stem cell graft donor, taken from the stem cell graft. This sequence joins TRBV12-3 or TRBV12-4 and TRBJ2-7; perhaps TRBD2 as D (6 bases). The CDR3 bases are TGTGCCAGCAGTTTAGCGGGAGGCCATTACGAGCAGTACTTC. This gives the protein CASSLAGGHYEQYF.